This passage covers 15 T cell receptor beta chains from one sample sequenced in a study of T-cell memory formation after mild COVID-19. TCRdb independently ran MiXCR on the 5' RACE reads; one entry per CDR3 protein. This sample yields 450,000 to 700,000 distinct CDR3 sequences, of which around 17% are seen a single time; 9.5% to 15% belongs to the top ten. The source material was PBMCs or a T cell subset sorted from them (not recorded which). The receptors stem from an adult woman who had mild COVID-19 (a few samples of this study predate the infection). Cell type and time point are not known.

This rearrangement joins TRBV6-5 to TRBJ2-1; 10 positions agree with TRBD1. CDR1 is MNHEY and CDR2 is SVGAGI in the germline V gene. The length of the CDR3 is 15 residues. V lost 7 bases to trimming and J lost 5 bases; unmatched junction nucleotides: 8. The CDR3 DNA reads TGTGCCAGCAAAATCGACAGGGGGCCGGACAATGAGCAGTTCTTC. Protein sequence: CASKIDRGPDNEQFF.

The J gene is TRBJ2-3, the V gene TRBV4-3; 10 bases are a match to TRBD2. From germline, CDR1 is LGHNA and CDR2 YSLEER. This CDR3 is built from 17 residues. Germline trimming cut 0 bases from V and 6 bases from J; bases unmatched to any gene: 9. Here the CDR3 reads CASSQDTSGGAMDTQYF. The CDR3 bases are TGCGCCAGCAGCCAAGATACCAGCGGGGGGGCCATGGATACGCAGTATTTT.

The rearrangement joins TRBV4-2 to TRBJ2-1; D is perhaps TRBD1 (5 bases). The germline V and J ends were trimmed by 0 bases and 2 bases, with 11 bases remaining between them. Germline V gene sequence: CDR1 LGHNA, CDR2 YNFKEQ. This CDR3 spans 16 amino acids. The CDR3 region has the DNA TGTGCCAGCAGCCAAGAGGCAGGGTCAACCTACAATGAGCAGTTCTTC. Its protein product is CASSQEAGSTYNEQFF.

The chain uses TRBV5-1 and TRBJ1-2, with D uncertain. Germline lookup yields CDR1 SGHRS and CDR2 YFSETQ. V lost 0 bases and J 2 bases, leaving 17 bases between the germline ends. The CDR3 runs 17 residues. The CDR3 nucleotides read TGCGCCAGCAGCTTGGAAGCGGGATACGGTGTGAACTATGGCTACACCTTC. Amino acids: CASSLEAGYGVNYGYTF.

This clonotype was seen only a few times. The chain joins TRBV7-9 to TRBJ1-5; D call uncertain. Between the trimmed V and J ends, which lost 1 base and 3 bases, there was a span of 13 bases. Germline assignment: CDR1 SEHNR and CDR2 FQNEAQ (reference sequence). The CDR3 loop spans 16 amino acids. CDR3: CASSLGDGVTNQPQHF. The DNA of the CDR3 is TGTGCCAGCAGCTTAGGTGACGGGGTCACCAATCAGCCCCAGCATTTT.

This clonotype was picked up one time. The chain carries TRBV14 and TRBJ2-7, with TRBD1 identical over 7 bases. V trimming: 4 bases; J trimming: 5 bases; junction bases outside the gene matches: 5. Germline assignment: CDR1 SGHDN and CDR2 FVKESK. The CDR3 runs 13 residues. The CDR3 sequence is CASSPTGVNEQYF. The CDR3 DNA reads as TGTGCCAGCAGCCCCACAGGGGTTAACGAGCAGTACTTC.

This clonotype has just a few counts. The rearrangement joins TRBV5-6 to TRBJ2-1, with D hard to call. The germline gives CDR1 SGHDT, CDR2 YYEEEE. Between the trimmed V and J ends, which lost 2 bases and 2 bases, there was a span of 5 bases. The CDR3 is 13 amino acids. The CDR3 coding sequence is TGTGCCAGCAGCTTTCGGCCCTACAATGAGCAGTTCTTC. This gives the protein CASSFRPYNEQFF.

Many counts were recorded for this clonotype. The chain carries TRBV27 and TRBJ2-2; TRBD2 is a possible D gene (5 bases). The CDR3 is 14 residues long. The V end lost 7 bases, the J end lost 1 base, and 10 bases lay between the germline ends. Germline-derived CDR1 and CDR2 are MNHEY and SMNVEV (reference sequence). Here the CDR3 reads CASNPRGNTGELFF. CDR3 in DNA: TGTGCCAGCAATCCCCGGGGGAACACCGGGGAGCTGTTTTTT.

The rearrangement uses TRBV18 and TRBJ2-7; D unresolved. Germline lookup yields CDR1 KGHSH and CDR2 LQKENI. V lost 0 bases, J lost 0 bases, and 9 bases lay in between. This CDR3 comprises 15 residues. The CDR3 region is CASSPPFPSSYEQYF. DNA for the CDR3: TGTGCCAGCTCACCACCGTTTCCTAGCTCCTACGAGCAGTACTTC.

In its sample, this clonotype was seen a few times. V usage is TRBV18 and J usage is TRBJ2-2, with D unclear. The CDR3 covers 14 residues. Germline CDR1 is KGHSH and CDR2 is LQKENI. V shed 3 bases and J shed 1 base, with 6 bases lying between them. The CDR3 is CASSPTLNTGELFF. CDR3 in DNA: TGTGCCAGCTCACCGACATTGAACACCGGGGAGCTGTTTTTT.

This clonotype was counted only a few times. This chain connects TRBV19 to TRBJ2-7; 14 bases match TRBD2. This CDR3 contains 16 residues. CDR1 is LNHDA, CDR2 SQIVND, per germline (reference sequence). J gave up 4 bases and V 4 bases, and 6 bases lay outside the gene matches. The CDR3 DNA reads as TGTGCCAGTAGTACCGGGACTAGCGGGAGAGGGTACGAGCAGTACTTC. Translated, it gives CASSTGTSGRGYEQYF. The full variable domain, its missing parts supplied by reference TRBV19 and TRBJ2-7, is DGGITQSPKYLFRKEGQNVTLSCEQNLNHDAMYWYRQDPGQGLRLIYYSQIVNDFQKGDIAEGYSVSREKKESFPLTVTSAQKNPTAFYLCASSTGTSGRGYEQYFGPGTRLTVT.

This clonotype appeared a few times. The CDR3 reads CASSSDSVYGYTF. The CDR3 nucleotides read TGCGCCAGCAGCTCCGACAGCGTCTATGGCTACACCTTC. The chain uses TRBV5-1 and TRBJ1-2; D may be TRBD1 (5 bases). Germline lookup yields CDR1 SGHRS and CDR2 YFSETQ. This CDR3 has 13 amino acids. V lost 3 bases, J lost 4 bases, and 10 bases lay in between.

This clonotype has a handful of counts. Here the CDR3 DNA reads TGTGCCAGCAGTTTAATCGTGAATACGCAGTATTTT. Encoded protein: CASSLIVNTQYF. This chain links TRBV12-3 or TRBV12-4 with TRBJ2-3; D is undetermined. CDR3 length: 12 residues. V dropped 2 bases and J dropped 7 bases, with 7 bases sitting between them.

V and J are TRBV6-5 and TRBJ2-4, with D unclear. Trimming took 8 bases from V and 0 from J, leaving 11 bases between them. The CDR3 sequence is 14 residues long. The germline gives CDR1 MNHEY, CDR2 SVGAGI. CDR3 in amino acids: CASRDELAKNIQYF. The DNA for the CDR3 is TGTGCCAGCCGAGACGAACTAGCCAAAAACATTCAGTACTTC.

This clonotype was picked up a small number of times. The J gene is TRBJ1-6, the V gene TRBV7-9; D not certain. The germline V and J ends were trimmed by 2 bases and 8 bases, with 7 bases remaining between them. Germline assignment: CDR1 SEHNR and CDR2 FQNEAQ (reference sequence). This CDR3 contains 13 residues. The CDR3 here is CASSLRADSPLHF. The CDR3, as DNA: TGTGCCAGCAGCTTACGGGCAGATTCACCCCTCCACTTT.